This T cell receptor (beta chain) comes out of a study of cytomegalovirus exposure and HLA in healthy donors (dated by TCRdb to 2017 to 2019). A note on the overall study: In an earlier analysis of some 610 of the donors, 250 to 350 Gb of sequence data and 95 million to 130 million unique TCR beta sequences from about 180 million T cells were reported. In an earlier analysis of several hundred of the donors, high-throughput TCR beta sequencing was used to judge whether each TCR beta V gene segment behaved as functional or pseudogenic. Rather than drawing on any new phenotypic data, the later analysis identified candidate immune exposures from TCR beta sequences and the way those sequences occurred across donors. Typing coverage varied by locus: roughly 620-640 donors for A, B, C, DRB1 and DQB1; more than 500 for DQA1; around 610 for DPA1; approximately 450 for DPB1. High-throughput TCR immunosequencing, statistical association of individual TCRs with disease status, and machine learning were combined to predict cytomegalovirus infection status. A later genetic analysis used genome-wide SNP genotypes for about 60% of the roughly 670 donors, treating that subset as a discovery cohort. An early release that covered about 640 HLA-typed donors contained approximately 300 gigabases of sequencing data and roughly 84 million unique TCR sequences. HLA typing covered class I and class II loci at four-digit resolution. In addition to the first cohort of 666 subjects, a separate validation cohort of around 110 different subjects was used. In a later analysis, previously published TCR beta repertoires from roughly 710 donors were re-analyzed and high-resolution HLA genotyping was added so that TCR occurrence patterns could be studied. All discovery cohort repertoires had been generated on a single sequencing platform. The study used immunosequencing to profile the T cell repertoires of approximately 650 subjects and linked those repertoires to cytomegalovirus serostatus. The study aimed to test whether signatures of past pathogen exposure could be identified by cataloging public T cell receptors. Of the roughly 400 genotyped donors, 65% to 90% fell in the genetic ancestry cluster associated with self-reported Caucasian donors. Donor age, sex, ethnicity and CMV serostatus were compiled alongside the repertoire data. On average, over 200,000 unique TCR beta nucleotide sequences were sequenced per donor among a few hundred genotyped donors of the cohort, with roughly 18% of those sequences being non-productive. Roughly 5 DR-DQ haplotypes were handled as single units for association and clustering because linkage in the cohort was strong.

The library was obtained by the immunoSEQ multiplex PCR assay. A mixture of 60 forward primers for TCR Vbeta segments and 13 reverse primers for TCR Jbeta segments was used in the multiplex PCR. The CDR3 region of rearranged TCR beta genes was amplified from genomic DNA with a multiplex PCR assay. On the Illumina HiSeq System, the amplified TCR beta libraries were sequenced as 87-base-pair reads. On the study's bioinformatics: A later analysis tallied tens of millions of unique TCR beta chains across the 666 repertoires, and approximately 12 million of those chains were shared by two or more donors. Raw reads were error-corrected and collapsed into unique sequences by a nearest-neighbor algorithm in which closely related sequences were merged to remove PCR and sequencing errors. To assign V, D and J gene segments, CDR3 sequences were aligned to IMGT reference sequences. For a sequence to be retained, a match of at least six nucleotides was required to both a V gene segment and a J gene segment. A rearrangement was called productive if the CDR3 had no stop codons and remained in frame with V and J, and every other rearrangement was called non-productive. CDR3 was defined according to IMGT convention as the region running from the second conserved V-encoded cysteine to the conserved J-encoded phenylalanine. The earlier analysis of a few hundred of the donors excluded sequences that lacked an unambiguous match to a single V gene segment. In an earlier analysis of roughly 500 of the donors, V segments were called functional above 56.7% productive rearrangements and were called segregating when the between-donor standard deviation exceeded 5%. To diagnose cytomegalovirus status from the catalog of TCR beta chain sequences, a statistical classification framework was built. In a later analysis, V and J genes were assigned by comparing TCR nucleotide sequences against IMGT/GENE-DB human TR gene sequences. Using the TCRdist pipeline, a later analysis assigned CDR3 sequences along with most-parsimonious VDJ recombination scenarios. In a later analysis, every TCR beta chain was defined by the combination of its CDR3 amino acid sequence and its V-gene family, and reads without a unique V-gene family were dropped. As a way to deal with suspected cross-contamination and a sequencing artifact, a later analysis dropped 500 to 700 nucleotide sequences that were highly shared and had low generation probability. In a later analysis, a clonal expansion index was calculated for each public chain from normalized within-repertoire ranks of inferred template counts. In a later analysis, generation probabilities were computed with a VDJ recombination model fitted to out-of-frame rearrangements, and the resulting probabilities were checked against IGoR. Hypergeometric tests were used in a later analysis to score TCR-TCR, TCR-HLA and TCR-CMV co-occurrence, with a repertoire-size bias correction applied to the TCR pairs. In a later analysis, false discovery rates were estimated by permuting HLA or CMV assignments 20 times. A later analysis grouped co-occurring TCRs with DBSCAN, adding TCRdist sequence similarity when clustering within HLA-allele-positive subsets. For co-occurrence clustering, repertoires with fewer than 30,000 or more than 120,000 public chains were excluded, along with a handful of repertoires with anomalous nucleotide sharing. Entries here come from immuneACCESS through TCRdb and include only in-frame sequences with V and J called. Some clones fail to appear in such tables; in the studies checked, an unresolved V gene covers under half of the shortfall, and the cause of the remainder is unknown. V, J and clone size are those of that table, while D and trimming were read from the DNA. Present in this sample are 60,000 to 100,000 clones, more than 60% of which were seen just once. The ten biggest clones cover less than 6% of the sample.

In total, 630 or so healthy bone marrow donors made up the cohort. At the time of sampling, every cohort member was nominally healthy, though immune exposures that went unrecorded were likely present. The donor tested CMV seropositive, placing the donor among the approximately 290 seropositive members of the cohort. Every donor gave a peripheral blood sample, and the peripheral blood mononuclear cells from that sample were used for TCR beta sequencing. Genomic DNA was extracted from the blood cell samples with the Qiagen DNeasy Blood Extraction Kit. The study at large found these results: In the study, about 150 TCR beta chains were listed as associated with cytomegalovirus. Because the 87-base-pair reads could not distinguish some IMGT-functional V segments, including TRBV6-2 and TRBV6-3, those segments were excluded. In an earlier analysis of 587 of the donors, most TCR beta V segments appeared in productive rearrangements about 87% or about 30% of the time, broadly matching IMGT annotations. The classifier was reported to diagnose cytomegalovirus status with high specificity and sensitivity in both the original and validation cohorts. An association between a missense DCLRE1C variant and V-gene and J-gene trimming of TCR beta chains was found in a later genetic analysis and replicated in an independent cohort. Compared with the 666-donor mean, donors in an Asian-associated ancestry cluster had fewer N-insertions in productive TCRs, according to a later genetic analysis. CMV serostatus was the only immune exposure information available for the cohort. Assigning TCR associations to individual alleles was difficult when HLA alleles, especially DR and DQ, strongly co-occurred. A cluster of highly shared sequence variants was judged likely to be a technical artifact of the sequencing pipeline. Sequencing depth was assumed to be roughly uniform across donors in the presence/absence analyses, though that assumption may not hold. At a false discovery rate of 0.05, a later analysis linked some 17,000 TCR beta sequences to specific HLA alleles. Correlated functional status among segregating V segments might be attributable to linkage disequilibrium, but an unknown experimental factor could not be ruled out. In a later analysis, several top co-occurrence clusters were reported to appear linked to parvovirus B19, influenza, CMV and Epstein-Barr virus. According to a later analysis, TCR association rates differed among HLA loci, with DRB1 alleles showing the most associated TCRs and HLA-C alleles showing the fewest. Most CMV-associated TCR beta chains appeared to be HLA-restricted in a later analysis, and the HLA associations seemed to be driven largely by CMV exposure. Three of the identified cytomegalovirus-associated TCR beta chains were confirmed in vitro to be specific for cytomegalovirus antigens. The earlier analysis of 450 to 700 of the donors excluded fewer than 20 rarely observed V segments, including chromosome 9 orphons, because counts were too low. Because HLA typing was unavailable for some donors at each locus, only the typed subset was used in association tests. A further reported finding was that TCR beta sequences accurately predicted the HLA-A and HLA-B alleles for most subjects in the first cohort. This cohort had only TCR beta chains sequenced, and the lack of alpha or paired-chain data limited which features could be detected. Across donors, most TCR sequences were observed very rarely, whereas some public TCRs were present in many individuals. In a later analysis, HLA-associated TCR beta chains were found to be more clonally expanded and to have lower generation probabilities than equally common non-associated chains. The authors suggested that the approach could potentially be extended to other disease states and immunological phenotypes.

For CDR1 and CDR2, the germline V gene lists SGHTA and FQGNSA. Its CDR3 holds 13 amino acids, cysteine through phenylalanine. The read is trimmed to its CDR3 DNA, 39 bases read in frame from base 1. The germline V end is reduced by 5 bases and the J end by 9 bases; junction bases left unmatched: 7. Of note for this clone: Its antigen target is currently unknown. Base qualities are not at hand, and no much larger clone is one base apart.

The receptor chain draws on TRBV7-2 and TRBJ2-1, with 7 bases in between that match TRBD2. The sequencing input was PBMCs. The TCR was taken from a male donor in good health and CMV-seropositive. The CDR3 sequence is CASSRAGEGEQFF. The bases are TGTGCCAGCAGCAGGGCGGGGGAGGGTGAGCAGTTCTTC.